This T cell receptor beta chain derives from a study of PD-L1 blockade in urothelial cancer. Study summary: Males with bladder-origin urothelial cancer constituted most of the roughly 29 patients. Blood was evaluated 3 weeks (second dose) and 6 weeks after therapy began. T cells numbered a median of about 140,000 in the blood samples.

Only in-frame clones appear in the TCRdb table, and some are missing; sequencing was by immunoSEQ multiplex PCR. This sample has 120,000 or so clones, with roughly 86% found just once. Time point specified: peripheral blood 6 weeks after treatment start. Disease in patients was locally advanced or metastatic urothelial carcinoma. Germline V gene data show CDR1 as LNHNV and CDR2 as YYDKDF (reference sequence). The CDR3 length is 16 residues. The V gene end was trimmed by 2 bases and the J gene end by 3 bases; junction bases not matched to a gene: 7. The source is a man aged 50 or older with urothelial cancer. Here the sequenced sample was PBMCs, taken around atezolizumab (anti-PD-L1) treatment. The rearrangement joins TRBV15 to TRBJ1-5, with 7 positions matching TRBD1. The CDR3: CATSRRQGNPNQPQHF. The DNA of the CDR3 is TGTGCCACCAGCAGAAGACAGGGAAATCCCAATCAGCCCCAGCATTTT.